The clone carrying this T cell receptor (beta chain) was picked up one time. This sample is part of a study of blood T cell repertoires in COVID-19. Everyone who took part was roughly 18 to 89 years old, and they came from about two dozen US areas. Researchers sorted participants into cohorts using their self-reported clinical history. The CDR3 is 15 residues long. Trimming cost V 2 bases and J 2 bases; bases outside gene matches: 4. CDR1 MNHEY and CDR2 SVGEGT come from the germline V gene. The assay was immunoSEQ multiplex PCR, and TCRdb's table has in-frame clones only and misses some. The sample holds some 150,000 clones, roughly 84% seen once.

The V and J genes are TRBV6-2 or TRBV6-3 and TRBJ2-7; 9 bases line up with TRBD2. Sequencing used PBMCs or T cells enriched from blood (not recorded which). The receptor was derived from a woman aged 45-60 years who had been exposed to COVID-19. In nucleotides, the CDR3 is TGTGCCAGCAGTTACGCGTCTAGCGGGGCCTACGAGCAGTACTTC. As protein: CASSYASSGAYEQYF.